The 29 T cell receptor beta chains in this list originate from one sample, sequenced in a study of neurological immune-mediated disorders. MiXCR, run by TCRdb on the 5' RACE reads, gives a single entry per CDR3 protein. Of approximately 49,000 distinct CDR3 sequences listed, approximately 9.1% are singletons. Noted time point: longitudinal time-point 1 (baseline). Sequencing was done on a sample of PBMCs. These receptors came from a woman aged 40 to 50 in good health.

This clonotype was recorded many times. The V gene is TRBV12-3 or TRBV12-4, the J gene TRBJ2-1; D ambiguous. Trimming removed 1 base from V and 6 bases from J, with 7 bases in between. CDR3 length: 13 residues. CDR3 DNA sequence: TGTGCCAGCAGTTTAGGAACAGTCAATGAGCAGTTCTTC. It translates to CASSLGTVNEQFF.

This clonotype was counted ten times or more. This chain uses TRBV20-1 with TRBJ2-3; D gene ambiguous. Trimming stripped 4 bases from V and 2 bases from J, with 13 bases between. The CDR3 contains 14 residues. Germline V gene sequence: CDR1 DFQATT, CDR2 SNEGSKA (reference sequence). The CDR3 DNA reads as TGCAGTGCTATTCCGCAACTCAACACAGATACGCAGTATTTT. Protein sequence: CSAIPQLNTDTQYF.

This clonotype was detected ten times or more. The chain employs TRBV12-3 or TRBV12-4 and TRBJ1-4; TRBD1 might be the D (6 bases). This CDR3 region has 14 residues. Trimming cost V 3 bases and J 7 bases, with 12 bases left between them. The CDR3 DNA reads TGTGCCAGCAGTTTTCACAGGGACGTTGAAAAACTGTTTTTT. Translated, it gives CASSFHRDVEKLFF.

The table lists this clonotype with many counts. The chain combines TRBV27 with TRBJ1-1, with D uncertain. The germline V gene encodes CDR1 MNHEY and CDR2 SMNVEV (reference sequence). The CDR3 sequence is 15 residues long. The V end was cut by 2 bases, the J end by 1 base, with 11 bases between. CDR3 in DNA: TGTGCCAGCAGTTTACGCAAAGACGGGAACACTGAAGCTTTCTTT. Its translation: CASSLRKDGNTEAFF.

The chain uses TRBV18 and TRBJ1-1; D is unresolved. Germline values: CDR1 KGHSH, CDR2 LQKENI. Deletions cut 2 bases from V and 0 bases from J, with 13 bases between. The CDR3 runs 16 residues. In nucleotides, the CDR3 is TGTGCCAGCTCACCAGACCCAGCTGCATTGAACACTGAAGCTTTCTTT. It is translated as CASSPDPAALNTEAFF.

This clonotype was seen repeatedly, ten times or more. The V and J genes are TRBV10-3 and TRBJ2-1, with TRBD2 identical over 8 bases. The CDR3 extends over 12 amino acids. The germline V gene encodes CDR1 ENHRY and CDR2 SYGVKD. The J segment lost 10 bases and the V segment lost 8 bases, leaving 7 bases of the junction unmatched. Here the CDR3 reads CAIAGGGEEQFF. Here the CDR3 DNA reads TGTGCCATCGCCGGGGGGGGCGAGGAGCAGTTCTTC.

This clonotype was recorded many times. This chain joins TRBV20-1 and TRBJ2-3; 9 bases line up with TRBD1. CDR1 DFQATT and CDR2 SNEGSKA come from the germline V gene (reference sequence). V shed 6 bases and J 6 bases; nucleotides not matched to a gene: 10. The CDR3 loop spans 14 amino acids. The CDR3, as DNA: TGCAGTGCGTCGCGGCGACAGGGGGGGGATACGCAGTATTTT. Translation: CSASRRQGGDTQYF.

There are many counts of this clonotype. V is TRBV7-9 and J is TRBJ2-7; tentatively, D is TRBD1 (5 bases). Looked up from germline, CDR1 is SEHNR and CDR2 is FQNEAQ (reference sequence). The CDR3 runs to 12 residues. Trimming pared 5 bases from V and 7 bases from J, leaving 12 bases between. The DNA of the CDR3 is TGTGCCAGCAGCCCGACAGTAAGAGAGCAGTACTTC. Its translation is CASSPTVREQYF. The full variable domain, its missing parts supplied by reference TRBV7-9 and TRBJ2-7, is DTGVSQNPRHKITKRGQNVTFRCDPISEHNRLYWYRQTLGQGPEFLTYFQNEAQLEKSRLLSDRFSAERPKGSFSTLEIQRTEQGDSAMYLCASSPTVREQYFGPGTRLTVT.

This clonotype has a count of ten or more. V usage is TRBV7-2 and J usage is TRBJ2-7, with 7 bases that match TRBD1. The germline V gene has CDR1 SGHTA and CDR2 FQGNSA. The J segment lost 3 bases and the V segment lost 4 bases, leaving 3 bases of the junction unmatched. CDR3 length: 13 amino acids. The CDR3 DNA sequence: TGTGCCAGCAGCTCGGACAGGATCTACGAGCAGTACTTC. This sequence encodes CASSSDRIYEQYF.

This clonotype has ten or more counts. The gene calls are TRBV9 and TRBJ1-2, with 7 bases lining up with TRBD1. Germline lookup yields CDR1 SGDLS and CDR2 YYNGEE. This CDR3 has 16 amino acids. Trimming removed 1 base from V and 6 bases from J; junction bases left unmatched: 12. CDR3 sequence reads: CASSVSFGQDGDGYTF. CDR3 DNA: TGTGCCAGCAGCGTATCATTCGGACAGGACGGGGATGGCTACACCTTC.

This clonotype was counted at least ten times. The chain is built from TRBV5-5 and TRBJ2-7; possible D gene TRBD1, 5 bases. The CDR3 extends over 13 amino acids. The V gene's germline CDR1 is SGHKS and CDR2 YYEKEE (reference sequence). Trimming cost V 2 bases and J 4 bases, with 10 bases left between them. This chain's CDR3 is CASSFVGPYEQYF. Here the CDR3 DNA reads TGTGCCAGCAGCTTTGTGGGGCCTTACGAGCAGTACTTC. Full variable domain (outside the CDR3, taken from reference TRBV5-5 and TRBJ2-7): DAGVTQSPTHLIKTRGQQVTLRCSPISGHKSVSWYQQVLGQGPQFIFQYYEKEERGRGNFPDRFSARQFPNYSSELNVNALLLGDSALYLCASSFVGPYEQYFGPGTRLTVT.

CDR3 bases: TGTGCCAGCAGTCGTACAGGGTTAGGGCAGTTCTTC. Translated: CASSRTGLGQFF. V gene TRBV6-2 or TRBV6-3 combines with J gene TRBJ2-1, with a weak D call TRBD1 (6 bases). The germline V and J ends were trimmed by 5 bases and 12 bases, with 14 bases remaining between them. Per germline, CDR1 MNHEY and CDR2 SVGEGT. The CDR3 has 12 amino acids.

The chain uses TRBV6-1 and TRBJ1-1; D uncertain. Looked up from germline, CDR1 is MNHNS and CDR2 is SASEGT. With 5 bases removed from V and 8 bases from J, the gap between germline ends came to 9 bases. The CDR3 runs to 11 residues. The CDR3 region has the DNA TGTGCCAGCAGTAGGACCCCGGAAGCTTTCTTT. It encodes CASSRTPEAFF.

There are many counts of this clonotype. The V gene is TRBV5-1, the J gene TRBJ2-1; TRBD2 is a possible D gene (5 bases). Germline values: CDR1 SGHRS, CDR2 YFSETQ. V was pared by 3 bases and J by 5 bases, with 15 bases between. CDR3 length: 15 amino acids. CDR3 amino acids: CASSWTDLLNNEQFF. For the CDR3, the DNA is TGCGCCAGCAGCTGGACGGACTTACTAAACAATGAGCAGTTCTTC.

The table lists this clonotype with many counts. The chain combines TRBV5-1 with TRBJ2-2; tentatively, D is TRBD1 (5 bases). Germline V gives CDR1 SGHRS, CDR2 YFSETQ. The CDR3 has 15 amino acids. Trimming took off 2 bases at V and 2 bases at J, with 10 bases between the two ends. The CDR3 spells CASSFPQGNTGELFF. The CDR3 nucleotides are TGCGCCAGCAGCTTTCCCCAGGGCAACACCGGGGAGCTGTTTTTT. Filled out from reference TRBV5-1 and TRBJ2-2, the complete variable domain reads KAGVTQTPRYLIKTRGQQVTLSCSPISGHRSVSWYQQTPGQGLQFLFEYFSETQRNKGNFPGRFSGRQFSNSRSEMNVSTLELGDSALYLCASSFPQGNTGELFFGEGSRLTVL.

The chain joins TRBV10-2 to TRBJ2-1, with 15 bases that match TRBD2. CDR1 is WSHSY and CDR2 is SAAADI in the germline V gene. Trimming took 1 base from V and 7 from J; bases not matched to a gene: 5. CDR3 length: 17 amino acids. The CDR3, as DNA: TGCGCCAGCAGTGAGTACGGACTAGCGGGGGGGCAAAATGAGCAGTTCTTC. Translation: CASSEYGLAGGQNEQFF.

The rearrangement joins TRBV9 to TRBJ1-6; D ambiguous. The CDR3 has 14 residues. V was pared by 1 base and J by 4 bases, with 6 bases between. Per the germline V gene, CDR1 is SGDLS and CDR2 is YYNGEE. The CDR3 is CASSVMTYNSPLHF. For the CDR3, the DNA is TGTGCCAGCAGCGTAATGACTTATAATTCACCCCTCCACTTT.

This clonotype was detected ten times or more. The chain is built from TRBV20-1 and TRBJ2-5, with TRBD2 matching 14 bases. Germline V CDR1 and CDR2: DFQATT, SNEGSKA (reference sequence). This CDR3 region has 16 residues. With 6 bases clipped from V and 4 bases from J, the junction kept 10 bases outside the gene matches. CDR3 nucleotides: TGCAGTGCCACCGGGACTAGCGGGGGAGTCCCAGAGACCCAGTACTTC. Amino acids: CSATGTSGGVPETQYF.

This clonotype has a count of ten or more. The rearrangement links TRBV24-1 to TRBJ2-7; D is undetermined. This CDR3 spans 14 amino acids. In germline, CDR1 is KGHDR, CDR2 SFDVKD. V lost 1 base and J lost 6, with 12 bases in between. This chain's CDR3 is CATSDFGPRGEQYF. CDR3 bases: TGTGCCACCAGTGATTTCGGACCTCGAGGCGAGCAGTACTTC.

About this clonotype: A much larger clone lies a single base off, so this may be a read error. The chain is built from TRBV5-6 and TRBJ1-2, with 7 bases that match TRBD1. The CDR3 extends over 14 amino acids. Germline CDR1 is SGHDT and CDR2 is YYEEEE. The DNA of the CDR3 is TGTGCCAGCAGCTTGCGGGCACCCTTAGGGGGCTACGCCTTC. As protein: CASSLRAPLGGYAF.

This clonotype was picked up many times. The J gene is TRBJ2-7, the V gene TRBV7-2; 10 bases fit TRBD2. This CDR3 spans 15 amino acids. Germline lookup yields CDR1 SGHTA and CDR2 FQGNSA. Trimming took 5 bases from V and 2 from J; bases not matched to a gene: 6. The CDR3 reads CASSRAGGDTYEQYF. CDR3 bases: TGTGCCAGCAGCCGAGCGGGAGGGGACACCTACGAGCAGTACTTC.

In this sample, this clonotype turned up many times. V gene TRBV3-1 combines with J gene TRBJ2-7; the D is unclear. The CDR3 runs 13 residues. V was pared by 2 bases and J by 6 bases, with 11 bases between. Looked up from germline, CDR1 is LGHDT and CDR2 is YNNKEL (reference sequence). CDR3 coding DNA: TGTGCCAGCAGCCAACTACCAGGCAGCGAGCAGTACTTC. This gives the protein CASSQLPGSEQYF.

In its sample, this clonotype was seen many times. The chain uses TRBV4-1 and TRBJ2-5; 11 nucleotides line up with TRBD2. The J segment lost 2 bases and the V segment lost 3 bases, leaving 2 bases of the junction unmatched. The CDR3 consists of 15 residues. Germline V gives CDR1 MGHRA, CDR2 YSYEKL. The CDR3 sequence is CASSQTSGIQETQYF. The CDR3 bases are TGCGCCAGCAGCCAGACTAGCGGGATTCAAGAGACCCAGTACTTC.

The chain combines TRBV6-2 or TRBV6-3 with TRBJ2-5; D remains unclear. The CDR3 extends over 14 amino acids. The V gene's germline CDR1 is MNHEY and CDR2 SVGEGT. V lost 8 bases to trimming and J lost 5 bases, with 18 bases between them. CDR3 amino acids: CASVQTSRWETQYF. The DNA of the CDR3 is TGTGCCAGCGTCCAGACATCCCGGTGGGAGACCCAGTACTTC.

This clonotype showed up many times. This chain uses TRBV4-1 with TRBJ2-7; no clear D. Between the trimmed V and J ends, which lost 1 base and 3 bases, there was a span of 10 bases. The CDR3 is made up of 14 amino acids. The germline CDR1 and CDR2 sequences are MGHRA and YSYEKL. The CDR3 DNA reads TGCGCCAGCAGCCAAGTTGGCAGTATCTACGAGCAGTACTTC. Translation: CASSQVGSIYEQYF.

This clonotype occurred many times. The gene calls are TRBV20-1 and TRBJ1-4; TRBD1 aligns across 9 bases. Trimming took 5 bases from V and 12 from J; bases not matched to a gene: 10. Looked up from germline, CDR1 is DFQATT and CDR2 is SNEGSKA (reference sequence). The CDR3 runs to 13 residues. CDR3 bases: TGCAGTGCTTTACCGGGACAGGGCAGGCAACTGTTTTTT. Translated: CSALPGQGRQLFF.

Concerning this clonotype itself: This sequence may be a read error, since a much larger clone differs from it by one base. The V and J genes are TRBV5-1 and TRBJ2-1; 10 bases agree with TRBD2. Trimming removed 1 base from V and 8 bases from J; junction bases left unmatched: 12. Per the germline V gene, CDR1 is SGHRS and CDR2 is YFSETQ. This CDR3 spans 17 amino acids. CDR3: CASSLTRIAGGRDEQFF. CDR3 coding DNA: TGCGCCAGCAGCTTGACTCGGATAGCGGGGGGACGCGATGAGCAGTTCTTC.

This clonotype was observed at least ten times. CDR3 amino acids: CASSHTSGPYEQYF. The CDR3 region has the DNA TGCGCCAGCAGCCACACTAGCGGGCCGTACGAGCAGTACTTC. J is TRBJ2-7 and V is TRBV4-3, with 9 nucleotides matching TRBD2. There are 14 residues in the CDR3. J gave up 4 bases and V 3 bases, and 4 bases lay outside the gene matches. CDR1 is LGHNA and CDR2 is YSLEER in the germline V gene.

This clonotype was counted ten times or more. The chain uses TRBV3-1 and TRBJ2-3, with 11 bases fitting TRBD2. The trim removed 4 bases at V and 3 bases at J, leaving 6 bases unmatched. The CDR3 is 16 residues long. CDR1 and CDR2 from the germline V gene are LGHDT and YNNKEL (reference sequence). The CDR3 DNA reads TGTGCCAGCAGCCCCGGGACTAGCGGAGTTACAGATACGCAGTATTTT. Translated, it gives CASSPGTSGVTDTQYF.